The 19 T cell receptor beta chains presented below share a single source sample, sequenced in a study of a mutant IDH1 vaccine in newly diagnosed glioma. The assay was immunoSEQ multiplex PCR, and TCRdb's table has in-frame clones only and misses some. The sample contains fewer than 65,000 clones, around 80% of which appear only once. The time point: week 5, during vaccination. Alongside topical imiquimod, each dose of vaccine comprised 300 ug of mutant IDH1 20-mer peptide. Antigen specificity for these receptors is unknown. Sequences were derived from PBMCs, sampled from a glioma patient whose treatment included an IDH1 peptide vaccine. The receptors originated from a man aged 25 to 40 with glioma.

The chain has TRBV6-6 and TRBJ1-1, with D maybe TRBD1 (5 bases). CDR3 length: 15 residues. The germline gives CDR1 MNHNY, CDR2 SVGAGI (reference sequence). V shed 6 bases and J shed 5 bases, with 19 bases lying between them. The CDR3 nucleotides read TGTGCCAGCAGCATGACTCAGGGCTGGGTGACTGAAGCTTTCTTT. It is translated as CASSMTQGWVTEAFF.

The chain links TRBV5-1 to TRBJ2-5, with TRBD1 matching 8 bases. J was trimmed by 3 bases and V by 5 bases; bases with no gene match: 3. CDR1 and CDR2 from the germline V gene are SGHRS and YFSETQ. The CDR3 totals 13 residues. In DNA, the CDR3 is TGCGCCAGCAGTGGACAGGGAAAAGAGACCCAGTACTTC. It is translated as CASSGQGKETQYF.

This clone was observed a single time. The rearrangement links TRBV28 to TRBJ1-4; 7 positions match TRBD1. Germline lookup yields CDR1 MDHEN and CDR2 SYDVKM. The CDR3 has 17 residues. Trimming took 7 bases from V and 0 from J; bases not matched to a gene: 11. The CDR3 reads CASNGQGELPTNEKLFF. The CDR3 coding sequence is TGTGCCAGCAACGGGCAGGGGGAACTCCCAACTAATGAAAAACTGTTTTTT.

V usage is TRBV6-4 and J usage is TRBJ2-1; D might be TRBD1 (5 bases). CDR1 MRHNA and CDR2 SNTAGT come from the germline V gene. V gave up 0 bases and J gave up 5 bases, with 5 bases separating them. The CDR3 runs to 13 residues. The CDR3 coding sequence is TGTGCCAGCAGTGACTCGGACAACAATGAGCAGTTCTTC. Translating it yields CASSDSDNNEQFF.

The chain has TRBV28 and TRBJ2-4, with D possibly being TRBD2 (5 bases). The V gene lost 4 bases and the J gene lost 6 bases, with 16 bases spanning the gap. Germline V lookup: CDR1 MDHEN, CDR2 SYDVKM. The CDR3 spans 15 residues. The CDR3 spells CASSSPGGQLNIQYF. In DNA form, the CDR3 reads TGTGCCAGCAGTTCTCCGGGCGGGCAGCTAAACATTCAGTACTTC. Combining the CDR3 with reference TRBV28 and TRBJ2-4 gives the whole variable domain DVKVTQSSRYLVKRTGEKVFLECVQDMDHENMFWYRQDPGLGLRLIYFSYDVKMKEKGDIPEGYSVSREKKERFSLILESASTNQTSMYLCASSSPGGQLNIQYFGAGTRLSVL.

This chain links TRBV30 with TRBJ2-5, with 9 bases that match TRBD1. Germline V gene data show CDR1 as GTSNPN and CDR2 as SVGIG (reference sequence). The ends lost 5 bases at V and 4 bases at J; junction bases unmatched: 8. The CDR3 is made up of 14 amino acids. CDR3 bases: TGTGCCTGGTCTCGGGGACAGGGCATAGAGACCCAGTACTTC. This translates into CAWSRGQGIETQYF.

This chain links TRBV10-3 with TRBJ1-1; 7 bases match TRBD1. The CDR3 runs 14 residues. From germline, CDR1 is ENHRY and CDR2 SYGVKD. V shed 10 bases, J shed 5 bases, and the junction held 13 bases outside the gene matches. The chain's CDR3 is CATQVEGARTEAFF. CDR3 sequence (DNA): TGTGCCACCCAAGTTGAGGGGGCAAGGACTGAAGCTTTCTTT.

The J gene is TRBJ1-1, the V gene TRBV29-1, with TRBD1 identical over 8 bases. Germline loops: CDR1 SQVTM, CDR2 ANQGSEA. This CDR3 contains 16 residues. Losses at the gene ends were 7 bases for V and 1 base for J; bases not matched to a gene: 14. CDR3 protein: CSALSRDRIRNTEAFF. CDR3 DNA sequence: TGCAGCGCTCTATCCAGGGACAGGATTAGGAACACTGAAGCTTTCTTT.

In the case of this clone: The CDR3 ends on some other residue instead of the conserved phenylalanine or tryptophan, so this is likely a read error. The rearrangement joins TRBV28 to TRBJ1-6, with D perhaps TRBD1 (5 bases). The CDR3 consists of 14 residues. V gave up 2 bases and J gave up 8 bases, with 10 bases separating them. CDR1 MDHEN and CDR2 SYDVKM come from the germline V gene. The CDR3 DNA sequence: TGTGCCAGCAGTTTAAGCAGGGTGGATTCACCCCTCCACCTT. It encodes CASSLSRVDSPLHL.

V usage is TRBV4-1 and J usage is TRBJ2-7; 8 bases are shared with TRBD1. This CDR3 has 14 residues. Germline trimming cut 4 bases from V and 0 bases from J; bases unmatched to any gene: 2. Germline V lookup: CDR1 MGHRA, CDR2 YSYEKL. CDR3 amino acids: CASSRQGLSYEQYF. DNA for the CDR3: TGCGCCAGCAGCCGACAGGGGCTCTCCTACGAGCAGTACTTC.

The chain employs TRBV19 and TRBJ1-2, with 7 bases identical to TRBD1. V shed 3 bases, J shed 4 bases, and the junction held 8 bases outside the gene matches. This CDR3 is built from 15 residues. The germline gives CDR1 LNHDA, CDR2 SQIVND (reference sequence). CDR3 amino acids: CASSIPPQGSYGYTF. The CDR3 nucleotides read TGTGCCAGTAGTATTCCCCCACAGGGGAGCTATGGCTACACCTTC.

CDR3 amino acids: CASSEARGYTGELFF. The CDR3 DNA sequence: TGCGCCAGCAGTGAGGCCAGGGGGTACACCGGGGAGCTGTTTTTT. The gene calls are TRBV10-1 and TRBJ2-2; TRBD1 aligns across 7 bases. The V and J ends lost 2 bases and 3 bases, in that order; junction bases with no gene match: 3. The germline V gene has CDR1 WNHNN and CDR2 SYGVQD (reference sequence). The length of the CDR3 is 15 residues.

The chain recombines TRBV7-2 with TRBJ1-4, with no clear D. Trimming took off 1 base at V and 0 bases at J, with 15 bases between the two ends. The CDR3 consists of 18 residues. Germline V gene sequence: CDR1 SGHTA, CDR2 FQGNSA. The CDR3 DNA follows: TGTGCCAGCAGCTTAGGATCTCCCCGGATACCAACTAATGAAAAACTGTTTTTT. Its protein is CASSLGSPRIPTNEKLFF. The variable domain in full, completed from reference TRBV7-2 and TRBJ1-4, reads GAGVSQSPSNKVTEKGKDVELRCDPISGHTALYWYRQSLGQGLEFLIYFQGNSAPDKSGLPSDRFSAERTGGSVSTLTIQRTQQEDSAVYLCASSLGSPRIPTNEKLFFGSGTQLSVL.

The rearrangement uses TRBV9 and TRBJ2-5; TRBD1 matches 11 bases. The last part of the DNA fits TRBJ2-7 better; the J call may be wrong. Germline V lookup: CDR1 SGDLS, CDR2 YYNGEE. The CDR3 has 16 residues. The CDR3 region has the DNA TGTGCCAGCAGCAGAGACTTCGGACAGGGGGCTGGCGAGCAGTACTTC. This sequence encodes CASSRDFGQGAGEQYF.

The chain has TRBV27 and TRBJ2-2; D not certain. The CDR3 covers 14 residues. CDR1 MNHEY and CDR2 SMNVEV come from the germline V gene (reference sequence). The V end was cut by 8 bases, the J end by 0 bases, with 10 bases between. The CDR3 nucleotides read TGTGCCAGCTTTGGGGTGTCGAACACCGGGGAGCTGTTTTTT. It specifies CASFGVSNTGELFF.

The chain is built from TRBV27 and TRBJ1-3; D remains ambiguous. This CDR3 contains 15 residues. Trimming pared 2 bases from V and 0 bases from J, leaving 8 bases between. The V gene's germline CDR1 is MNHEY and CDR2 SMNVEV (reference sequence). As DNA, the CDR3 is TGTGCCAGCAGTTTAGGCCGCCACTCTGGAAACACCATATATTTT. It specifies CASSLGRHSGNTIYF.

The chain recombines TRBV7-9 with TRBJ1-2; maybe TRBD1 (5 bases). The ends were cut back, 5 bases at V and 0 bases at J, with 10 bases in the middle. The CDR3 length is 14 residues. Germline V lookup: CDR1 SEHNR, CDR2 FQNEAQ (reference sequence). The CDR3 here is CASSSQGSNYGYTF. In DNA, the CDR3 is TGTGCCAGCAGCAGTCAGGGCTCTAACTATGGCTACACCTTC.

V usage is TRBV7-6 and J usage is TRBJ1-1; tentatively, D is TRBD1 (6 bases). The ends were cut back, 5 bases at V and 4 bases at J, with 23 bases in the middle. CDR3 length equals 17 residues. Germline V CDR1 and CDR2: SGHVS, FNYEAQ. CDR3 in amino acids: CASSPGRTRTGRTEAFF. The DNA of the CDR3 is TGTGCCAGCAGCCCCGGCCGGACGCGCACAGGGCGCACTGAAGCTTTCTTT.

Here the CDR3 DNA reads TGTGCCAGCAGCCCCGAGTTGAGGGGAGAGACCCAGTACTTC. This encodes CASSPELRGETQYF. This chain connects TRBV7-9 to TRBJ2-5; tentatively, D is TRBD1 or TRBD2 (5 bases each). CDR3 length: 14 residues. V lost 5 bases and J 4 bases, leaving 14 bases between the germline ends. Germline CDR1 reads SEHNR; CDR2 reads FQNEAQ (reference sequence).